The 21 T cell receptor beta chains below were found in one sample sequenced in a study of cytomegalovirus exposure and HLA in healthy donors. The PCR employed 60 Vbeta primers together with 13 Jbeta primers. Here immunoSEQ multiplex PCR was the method, and the copy in TCRdb shows in-frame clones only, minus some. The sample has around 100,000 clones, roughly 73% seen once. Input material: PBMCs. These receptors originate from a woman aged 25-40 years in good health and CMV-seronegative.

The rearrangement links TRBV7-8 to TRBJ1-4, with TRBD1 matching over 10 bases. Trimming removed 5 bases from V and 7 bases from J; junction bases left unmatched: 4. This CDR3 contains 14 residues. Germline V lookup: CDR1 SGHVS, CDR2 FQNEAQ. The CDR3 nucleotides are TGTGCCAGCAGCATGACAGGGGGCTTTGAAAAACTGTTTTTT. Its translation is CASSMTGGFEKLFF.

The chain carries TRBV28 and TRBJ2-7, with a tentative D call TRBD2 (7 bases). The germline V gene encodes CDR1 MDHEN and CDR2 SYDVKM. This CDR3 region has 15 residues. Trimming took 8 bases from V and 6 from J, leaving 23 bases between them. CDR3 sequence reads: CASGGGVGGNCEQYF. CDR3 nucleotide sequence: TGTGCCAGCGGGGGGGGCGTCGGCGGGAATTGCGAGCAGTACTTC.

The genes are TRBV7-2 and TRBJ2-3, with D unresolved. CDR1 is SGHTA and CDR2 is FQGNSA in the germline V gene. Trimming took off 5 bases at V and 1 base at J, with 10 bases between the two ends. CDR3 length: 14 amino acids. CDR3 amino acids: CASSQVAGTDTQYF. The CDR3 nucleotides are TGTGCCAGCAGCCAAGTGGCAGGCACAGATACGCAGTATTTT.

V usage is TRBV6-1 and J usage is TRBJ2-7, with D tentatively TRBD1 (7 bases). The V end lost 0 bases, the J end lost 5 bases, and 14 bases lay between the germline ends. The CDR3 length is 15 residues. The V gene's germline CDR1 is MNHNS and CDR2 SASEGT. Here the CDR3 reads CASSEALEGANEQYF. The CDR3 DNA reads as TGTGCCAGCAGTGAAGCGCTGGAGGGGGCCAACGAGCAGTACTTC.

This clone was counted once. This rearrangement joins TRBV21-1 to TRBJ1-2. TRBV21-1 is labeled a pseudogene. This CDR3 comprises 16 residues. In nucleotides, the CDR3 is TGTGCCAGCAGCAACGGTTCGGACTTTCCTAACTATGGCTACACCTTC. Translating it yields CASSNGSDFPNYGYTF.

On this clone itself: Relative to the germline gene, one junction end is altered; a read error may explain this. This chain uses TRBV7-8 with TRBJ1-1; D unclear. This CDR3 spans 11 amino acids. From germline, CDR1 is SGHVS and CDR2 FQNEAQ. CDR3 in amino acids: CASSLGTAQSF. CDR3 coding DNA: TGTGCCAGCAGCTTAGGTACAGCCCAGTCATTT.

V is TRBV10-3 and J is TRBJ2-7; TRBD2 matches 7 bases. The CDR3 covers 11 residues. Germline CDR1 and CDR2: ENHRY and SYGVKD. J gave up 6 bases and V 8 bases, and 4 bases lay outside the gene matches. CDR3: CAIQAGVEQYF. DNA for the CDR3: TGTGCCATCCAGGCGGGGGTCGAGCAGTACTTC.

The chain combines TRBV25-1 with TRBJ1-2; 7 positions match TRBD1. Germline V gene lookup returns CDR1 MGHDK and CDR2 SYGVNS. V lost 10 bases and J lost 3; bases outside the gene matches: 8. The CDR3 is 13 amino acids. The CDR3 is CATYRGVYYGYTF. Written as DNA, the CDR3 is TGTGCCACCTACAGGGGCGTTTACTATGGCTACACCTTC.

The V gene is TRBV18, the J gene TRBJ1-2; 10 nucleotides line up with TRBD1. CDR3 length: 15 residues. Germline CDR1 reads KGHSH; CDR2 reads LQKENI. V lost 3 bases and J lost 5; bases outside the gene matches: 6. CDR3: CASSPLDRGLYGYTF. The CDR3 DNA is TGTGCCAGCTCACCCCTAGACAGGGGGCTTTATGGCTACACCTTC.

J is TRBJ2-7 and V is TRBV4-1, with D perhaps TRBD1 (6 bases). The CDR3 is made up of 16 amino acids. Germline V lookup: CDR1 MGHRA, CDR2 YSYEKL. V lost 5 bases and J 0 bases, leaving 17 bases between the germline ends. CDR3 nucleotide sequence: TGCGCCAGCAGCAAGGAAGAGACAGGATACTCCTACGAGCAGTACTTC. Translation: CASSKEETGYSYEQYF.

The chain uses TRBV20-1 and TRBJ2-5; tentative D call: TRBD2 (5 bases). Germline V CDR1 and CDR2: DFQATT, SNEGSKA (reference sequence). Trimming cost V 8 bases and J 5 bases, with 12 bases left between them. The CDR3 has 11 amino acids. CDR3 residues: CSRGRRETQYF. CDR3 sequence (DNA): TGCAGTCGGGGAAGGAGGGAGACCCAGTACTTC.

The gene calls are TRBV2 and TRBJ1-3; 8 bases are shared with TRBD1. The CDR3 covers 14 residues. Trimming cost V 6 bases and J 7 bases; bases outside gene matches: 8. From germline, CDR1 is SNHLY and CDR2 FYNNEI. DNA of the CDR3: TGTGCCAGCAGAGAGACAGGGGAGTGGAACACCATATATTTT. It yields the protein CASRETGEWNTIYF.

The V and J genes are TRBV9 and TRBJ2-5, with D perhaps TRBD1 (6 bases). Germline lookup yields CDR1 SGDLS and CDR2 YYNGEE. V was trimmed by 4 bases and J by 5 bases, leaving 18 bases between them. There are 15 residues in the CDR3. CDR3 region: CASSSTGIEGETQYF. The CDR3 nucleotides read TGTGCCAGCAGCTCTACAGGGATTGAGGGGGAGACCCAGTACTTC.

The rearrangement links TRBV30 to TRBJ1-5; D is undetermined. CDR1 and CDR2 from the germline V gene are GTSNPN and SVGIG (reference sequence). The ends were cut back, 2 bases at V and 4 bases at J, with 6 bases in the middle. The CDR3 runs to 12 residues. As DNA, the CDR3 is TGTGCCTGGAGTTACACGAATCAGCCCCAGCATTTT. Its translation: CAWSYTNQPQHF.

This clone was observed once. This sequence joins TRBV4-2 and TRBJ2-2, with D perhaps matching TRBD1 (6 bases). This CDR3 comprises 16 residues. The germline V gene encodes CDR1 LGHNA and CDR2 YNFKEQ. V gave up 5 bases and J gave up 1 base, with 14 bases separating them. CDR3 in DNA: TGTGCCAGCAGCATGACCCAAGGGGGGAACACCGGGGAGCTGTTTTTT. This translates into CASSMTQGGNTGELFF.

The V and J genes are TRBV7-3 and TRBJ1-2; perhaps TRBD1 as D (6 bases). Germline assignment: CDR1 SGHTA and CDR2 FQGTGA. Trimming took 4 bases from V and 7 from J, leaving 13 bases between them. The CDR3 length is 13 residues. The CDR3 here is CASSSGQFGGYTF. In nucleotides, the CDR3 is TGTGCCAGCAGCTCCGGACAGTTCGGTGGCTACACCTTC.

CDR3 nucleotides: TGCAGCGTTTATACAGGGGGCAATCAGCCCCAGCATTTT. Its translation is CSVYTGGNQPQHF. V usage is TRBV29-1 and J usage is TRBJ1-5, with 7 bases lining up with TRBD1. Germline trimming cut 5 bases from V and 2 bases from J; bases unmatched to any gene: 3. There are 13 residues in the CDR3. Germline CDR1 reads SQVTM; CDR2 reads ANQGSEA.

The J gene is TRBJ2-7, the V gene TRBV6-1; the D is unclear. The CDR3 is 12 amino acids. Germline-derived CDR1 and CDR2 are MNHNS and SASEGT. V lost 9 bases, J lost 2 bases, and 11 bases lay in between. CDR3 bases: TGTGCCAGACTAACTCAACCCTACGAGCAGTACTTC. This encodes CARLTQPYEQYF.

This clone was counted between two and nine times. The chain couples TRBV27 to TRBJ1-2, with 8 positions matching TRBD1. This CDR3 comprises 12 residues. J lost 4 bases, V lost 11 bases, and 6 bases had no gene match. Germline V gene lookup returns CDR1 MNHEY and CDR2 SMNVEV (reference sequence). The CDR3 reads CAAGGEVYGYTF. The CDR3 nucleotides read TGTGCCGCAGGGGGCGAGGTCTATGGCTACACCTTC.

Comments on this clone: The junction departs from germline at one end; a sequencing error may be responsible. The chain recombines TRBV6-1 with TRBJ1-2; 9 bases are a match to TRBD1. CDR1 and CDR2 (germline): MNHNS, SASEGT. This CDR3 is 16 amino acids long. DNA for the CDR3: TGTGCCAGCAGCGAAGGGGACAGGGCAGGATCGTATGGCTACACCTTC. This translates into CASSEGDRAGSYGYTF.

The chain has TRBV20-1 and TRBJ2-1; D ambiguous. The V gene lost 8 bases and the J gene lost 2 bases, with 7 bases spanning the gap. CDR1 is DFQATT, CDR2 SNEGSKA, per germline (reference sequence). The CDR3 length is 11 residues. CDR3 in amino acids: CSSGPYNEQFF. DNA of the CDR3: TGCAGTTCAGGCCCCTACAATGAGCAGTTCTTC.